This TCR beta chain was identified in a study of T cell repertoires in cytomegalovirus infection. MiXCR was run by TCRdb on the reads, yielding one entry per CDR3 protein. The table includes hundreds of thousands of distinct CDR3 sequences, less than 35% detected once. Whole-study findings and limits: CMV carriers having the relevant HLA were flagged by cumulative public TCR beta family frequency.

Trimming removed 0 bases from V and 7 bases from J, with 14 bases in between. Germline CDR1 and CDR2: SGDLS and YYNGEE. This CDR3 region has 15 residues. As to this clonotype: Its antigen remains unidentified.

V usage is TRBV9 and J usage is TRBJ1-5; D is perhaps TRBD1 (5 bases). The TCR was taken from a human donor in good health (CMV status not recorded). Some clones in this sample may be carry-over from other donors' samples. This specimen was cultured CD8+ T cells from PBMCs, taken from culture after CMV antigen stimulation. CDR3 sequence (DNA): TGTGCCAGCAGCGTAGATGGGGGTGCCCACCAGCCCCAGCATTTT. It specifies CASSVDGGAHQPQHF.